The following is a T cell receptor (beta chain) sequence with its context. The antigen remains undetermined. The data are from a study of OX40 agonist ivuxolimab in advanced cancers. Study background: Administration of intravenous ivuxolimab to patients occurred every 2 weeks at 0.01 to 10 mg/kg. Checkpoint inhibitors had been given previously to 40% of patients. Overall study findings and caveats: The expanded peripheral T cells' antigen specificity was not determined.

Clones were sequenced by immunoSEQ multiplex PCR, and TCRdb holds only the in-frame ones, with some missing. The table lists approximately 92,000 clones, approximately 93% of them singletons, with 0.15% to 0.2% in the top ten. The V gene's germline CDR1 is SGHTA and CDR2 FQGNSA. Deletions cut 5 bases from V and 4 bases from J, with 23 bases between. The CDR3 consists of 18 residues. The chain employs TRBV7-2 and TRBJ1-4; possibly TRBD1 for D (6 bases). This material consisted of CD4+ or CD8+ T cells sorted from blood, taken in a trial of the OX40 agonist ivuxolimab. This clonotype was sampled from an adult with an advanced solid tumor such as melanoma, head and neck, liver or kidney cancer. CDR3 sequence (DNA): TGTGCCAGCAGCCAGGGCGGGGGCCGGGCGGGGCTTAATGAAAAACTGTTTTTT. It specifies CASSQGGGRAGLNEKLFF.